This T cell receptor beta chain is from a study of blood T cells in healthy people across ages. V shed 3 bases, J shed 9 bases, and the junction held 13 bases outside the gene matches. The length of the CDR3 is 16 residues. Germline values: CDR1 SGHRS, CDR2 YFSETQ. Combining a sample-barcoded 5' primer with a J-beta primer mix, a second PCR ran for about 7 to 11 cycles. Each CDR3 protein gets one entry after TCRdb re-called the 5' RACE reads with MiXCR. The sample shows about 1.4 million distinct CDR3 sequences, approximately 59% of them seen only once. Comment on this clonotype: What it binds is unknown.

Study results and limitations: PBMCs were not sorted, which prevented a conclusive comparison of naive versus antigen-experienced cells. Relative to aged donors, long-lived donors carried more naive CD4+ cells and displayed higher diversity.

Sequenced: blood. The rearrangement links TRBV5-1 to TRBJ2-1, with 9 nucleotides matching TRBD1. The receptor's source is a man aged 18 to 29 in good health. CDR3 bases: TGCGCCAGCAGCTCTGGGATGGGGGACAGGGAGGCTGAGCAGTTCTTC. Protein product: CASSSGMGDREAEQFF. The full variable domain, with the rest looked up from reference TRBV5-1 and TRBJ2-1, is KAGVTQTPRYLIKTRGQQVTLSCSPISGHRSVSWYQQTPGQGLQFLFEYFSETQRNKGNFPGRFSGRQFSNSRSEMNVSTLELGDSALYLCASSSGMGDREAEQFFGPGTRLTVL.